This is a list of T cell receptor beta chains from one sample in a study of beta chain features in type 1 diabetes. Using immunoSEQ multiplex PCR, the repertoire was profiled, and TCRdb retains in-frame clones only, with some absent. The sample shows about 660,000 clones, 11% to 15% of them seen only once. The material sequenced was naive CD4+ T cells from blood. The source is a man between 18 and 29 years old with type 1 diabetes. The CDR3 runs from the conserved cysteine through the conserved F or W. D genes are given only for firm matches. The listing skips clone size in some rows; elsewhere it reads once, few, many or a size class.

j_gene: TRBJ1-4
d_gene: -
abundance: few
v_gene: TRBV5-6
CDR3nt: TGTGCCAGCAGCTTAACCGCCGGGGCTTCTAATGAAAAACTGTTTTTT
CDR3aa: CASSLTAGASNEKLFF

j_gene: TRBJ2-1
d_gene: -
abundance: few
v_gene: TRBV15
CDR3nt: TGTGCCACCAGCAGAGAAGGAGAGGAGCAGTTCTTC
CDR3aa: CATSREGEEQFF

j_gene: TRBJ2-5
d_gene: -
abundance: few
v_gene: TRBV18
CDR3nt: TGTGCCAGCTCACCGAGTGGAGAGACCCAGTACTTC
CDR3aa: CASSPSGETQYF

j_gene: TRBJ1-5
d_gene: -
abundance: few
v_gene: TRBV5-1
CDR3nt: TGCGCCAGCAGATTCGAAGGTGGCAATCAGCCCCAGCATTTT
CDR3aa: CASRFEGGNQPQHF

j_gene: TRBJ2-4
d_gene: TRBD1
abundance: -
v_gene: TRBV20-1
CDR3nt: TGCAGTGCTGGGACAGGGGAGAGTGGTGACTTC
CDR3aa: CSAGTGESGDF

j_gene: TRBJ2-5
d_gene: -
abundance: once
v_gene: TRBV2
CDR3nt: TGTGCCAGCAGTGGTGAGGGTCGGGAGACCCAGTACTTC
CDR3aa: CASSGEGRETQYF

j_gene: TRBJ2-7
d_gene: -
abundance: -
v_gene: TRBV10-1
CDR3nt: TGCGCCAGCAGTGAGTCGAGGCAGGGGATCGACGAGCAGTACTTC
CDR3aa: CASSESRQGIDEQYF

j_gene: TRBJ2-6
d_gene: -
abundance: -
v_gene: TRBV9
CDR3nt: TGTGCCAGCAAAACGTATGGGGCCAACGTCCTGACTTTC
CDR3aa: CASKTYGANVLTF

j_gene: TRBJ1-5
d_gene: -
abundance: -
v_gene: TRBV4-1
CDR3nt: TGCGCCAGCAGCTACTCTGGGGGGAATCAGCCCCAGCATTTT
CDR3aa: CASSYSGGNQPQHF

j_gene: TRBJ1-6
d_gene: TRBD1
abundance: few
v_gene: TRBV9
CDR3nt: TGTGCCAGCAGACGTGAGTACGGACAGGGAAATTCACCCCTCCACTTT
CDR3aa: CASRREYGQGNSPLHF

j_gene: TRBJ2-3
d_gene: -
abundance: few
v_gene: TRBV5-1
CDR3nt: TGCGCCAGCAGCTTGGGCACCAGCACAGATACGCAGTATTTT
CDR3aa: CASSLGTSTDTQYF

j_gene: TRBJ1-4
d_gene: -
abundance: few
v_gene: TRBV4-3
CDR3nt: TGCGCCAGCAGCCGGAGAACCGGACAAAATGAAAAACTGTTTTTT
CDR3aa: CASSRRTGQNEKLFF

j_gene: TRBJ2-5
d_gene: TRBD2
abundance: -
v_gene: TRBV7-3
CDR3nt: TGTGCCAGCAGCTTAAAAGCGGGGGGGCAAGAGACCCAGTACTTC
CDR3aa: CASSLKAGGQETQYF

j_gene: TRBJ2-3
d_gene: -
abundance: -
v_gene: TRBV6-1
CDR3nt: TGTGCCAGCAGTGAATCAGACCCTAGGGATACGCAGTATTTT
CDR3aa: CASSESDPRDTQYF

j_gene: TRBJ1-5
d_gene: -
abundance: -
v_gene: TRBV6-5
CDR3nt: TGTGCCAGCAGTTCCTATACTAGCAATCAGCCCCAGCATTTT
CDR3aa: CASSSYTSNQPQHF

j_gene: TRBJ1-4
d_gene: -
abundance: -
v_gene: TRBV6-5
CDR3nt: TGTGCCAGCAGTTACGGGAGATCCTTCGAAAAACTGTTTTTT
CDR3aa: CASSYGRSFEKLFF

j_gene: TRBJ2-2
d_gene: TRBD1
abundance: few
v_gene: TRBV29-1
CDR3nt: TGCAGCGTTGGACCGGGACAGGGGAATGCCGGGGAGCTGTTTTTT
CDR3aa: CSVGPGQGNAGELFF

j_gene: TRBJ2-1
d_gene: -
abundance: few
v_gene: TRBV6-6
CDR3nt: TGTGCCAGCAGTTACGGGGGCCCCCGTACCCACAATGAGCAGTTCTTC
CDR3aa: CASSYGGPRTHNEQFF

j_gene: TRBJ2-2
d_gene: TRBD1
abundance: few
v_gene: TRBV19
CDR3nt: TGTGCCAGTAGTGGGACAGCGAACACCGGGGAGCTGTTTTTT
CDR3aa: CASSGTANTGELFF

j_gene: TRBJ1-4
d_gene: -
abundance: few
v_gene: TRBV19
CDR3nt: TGTGCCAGTAGCGCATTGGATAGCGAAAAACTGTTTTTT
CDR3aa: CASSALDSEKLFF

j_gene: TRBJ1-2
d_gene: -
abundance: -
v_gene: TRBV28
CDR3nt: TGTGCCAGCAGTTTAATGGGACGCGGCTACACCTTC
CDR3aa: CASSLMGRGYTF

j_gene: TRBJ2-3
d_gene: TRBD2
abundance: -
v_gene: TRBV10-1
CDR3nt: TGCGCCAGCAGTGAGGGGTCGAGCGGGAGGGGCACAGATACGCAGTATTTT
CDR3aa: CASSEGSSGRGTDTQYF

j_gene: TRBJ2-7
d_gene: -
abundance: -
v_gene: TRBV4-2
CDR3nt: TGTGCCAGCAGCCAAGACGGCGGCCCCCCATGGCAGTACTTC
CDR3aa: CASSQDGGPPWQYF

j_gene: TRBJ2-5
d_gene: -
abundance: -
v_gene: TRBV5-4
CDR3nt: TGTGCCAGCAGCTTGACCGCAGGTAGCGGAGAGACCCAGTACTTC
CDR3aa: CASSLTAGSGETQYF

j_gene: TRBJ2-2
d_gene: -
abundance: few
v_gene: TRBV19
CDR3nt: TGTGCCAGTAAGGAGCAACTCCTCGGGGAGCTGTTTTTT
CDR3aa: CASKEQLLGELFF

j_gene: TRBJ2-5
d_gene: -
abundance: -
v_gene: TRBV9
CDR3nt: TGTGCCAGCAGCGCTGGAGGGACCCAGTACTTC
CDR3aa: CASSAGGTQYF

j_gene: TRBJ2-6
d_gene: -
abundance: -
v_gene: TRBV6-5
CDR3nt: TGTGCCAGCTCTCAACTCTCTGGGGCCAACGTCCTGACTTTC
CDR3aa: CASSQLSGANVLTF

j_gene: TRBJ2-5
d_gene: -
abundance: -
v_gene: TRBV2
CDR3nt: TGTGCCAGCAGTAGCAGGGAGAAAGAGACCCAGTACTTC
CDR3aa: CASSSREKETQYF

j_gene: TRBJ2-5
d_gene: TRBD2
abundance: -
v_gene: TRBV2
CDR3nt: TGTGCCAGCAGTCCGCGACTAGCGGGGGGAGGGACCCAGTACTTC
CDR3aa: CASSPRLAGGGTQYF

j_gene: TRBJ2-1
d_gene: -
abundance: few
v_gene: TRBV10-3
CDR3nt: TGTGCCATATGCAAGGGAGAATCCTACAATGAGCAGTTCTTC
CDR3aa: CAICKGESYNEQFF

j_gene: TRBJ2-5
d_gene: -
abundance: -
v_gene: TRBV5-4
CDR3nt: TGTGCCAGCAGCTTGCAGGTTGGGGAGACCCAGTACTTC
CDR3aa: CASSLQVGETQYF

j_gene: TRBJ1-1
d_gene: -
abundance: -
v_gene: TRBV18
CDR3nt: TGTGCCAGCTCACCAAGGAGTAACACTGAAGCTTTCTTT
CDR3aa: CASSPRSNTEAFF

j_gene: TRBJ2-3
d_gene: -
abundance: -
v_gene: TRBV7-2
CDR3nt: TGTGCCAGCAGAGACCGAGGGCTCGCACTCCGAGCAGATACGCAGTATTTT
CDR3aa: CASRDRGLALRADTQYF

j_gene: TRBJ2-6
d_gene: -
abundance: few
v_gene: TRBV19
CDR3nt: TGTGCCAGTAGCTATCTAGGGCGTGGGGCCAACGTCCTGACTTTC
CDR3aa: CASSYLGRGANVLTF

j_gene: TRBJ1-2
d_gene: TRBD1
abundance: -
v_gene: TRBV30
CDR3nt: TGTGCCTGGGACAGGGGAAGCAAAGGCTACACCTTC
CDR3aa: CAWDRGSKGYTF

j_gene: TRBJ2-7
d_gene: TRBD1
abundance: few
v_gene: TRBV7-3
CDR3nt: TGTGCCAGCAGCTTAAGAGGGGGACAGGGATCCTACGAGCAGTACTTC
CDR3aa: CASSLRGGQGSYEQYF

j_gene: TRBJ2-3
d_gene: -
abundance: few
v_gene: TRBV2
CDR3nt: TGTGCCAGCAGTGAAGAGGGTCGGAGGACGCAGTATTTT
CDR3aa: CASSEEGRRTQYF

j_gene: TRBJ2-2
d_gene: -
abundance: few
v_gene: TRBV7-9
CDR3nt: TGTGCCAGCAGCTTAAAGGAGGACGGCGGGGAGCTGTTTTTT
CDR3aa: CASSLKEDGGELFF

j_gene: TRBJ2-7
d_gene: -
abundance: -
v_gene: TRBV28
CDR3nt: TGTGCCAGCAGTTTACAACTAGGTCGGTACGAGCAGTACTTC
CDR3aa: CASSLQLGRYEQYF

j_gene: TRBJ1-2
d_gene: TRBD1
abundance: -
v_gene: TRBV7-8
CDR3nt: TGTGCCAGCAAACGGGACAGGGGGCAGAATTACTATGGCTACACCTTC
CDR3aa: CASKRDRGQNYYGYTF

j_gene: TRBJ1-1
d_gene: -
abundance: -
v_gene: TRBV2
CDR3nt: TGTGCCAGCAGGGCGGGGGACACTGAAGCTTTCTTT
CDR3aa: CASRAGDTEAFF

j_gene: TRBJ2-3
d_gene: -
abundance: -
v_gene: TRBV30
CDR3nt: TGTGCCTGGAGTAACGGGGGACCGGATACGCAGTATTTT
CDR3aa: CAWSNGGPDTQYF